The 20 T cell receptor beta chains reported below all come from one sample, sequenced in a study of blood T cell repertoires in COVID-19. The method was immunoSEQ multiplex PCR; TCRdb's version includes in-frame clones alone and lacks a portion of them. The sample shows roughly 95,000 clones, about four fifths of them seen only once. The material sequenced was peripheral blood. The receptors originated from a human donor in a cohort sampled during active COVID-19.

The chain couples TRBV19 to TRBJ2-1, with 10 bases matching TRBD2. This CDR3 is built from 15 residues. Germline V gives CDR1 LNHDA, CDR2 SQIVND (reference sequence). Trimming at V came to 4 bases and at J to 4 bases, leaving 4 bases not matched to a gene. DNA for the CDR3: TGTGCCAGTAGTACGACTAGCGGGCTTTACAATGAGCAGTTCTTC. This encodes CASSTTSGLYNEQFF.

The table lists this clone with a few counts. The chain employs TRBV19 and TRBJ2-5; unclear D gene. The V and J ends lost 4 bases and 5 bases respectively, with 17 bases between them. Germline-derived CDR1 and CDR2 are LNHDA and SQIVND (reference sequence). The CDR3 sequence is 15 residues long. The CDR3 region has the DNA TGTGCCAGTAGTAAGCGAAGTAGTAGTTCGGAGACCCAGTACTTC. It is translated as CASSKRSSSSETQYF.

The J gene is TRBJ1-1, the V gene TRBV5-8; maybe TRBD1 (6 bases). Trimming shortened V by 0 bases and J by 7 bases, and 13 bases separated the two germline ends. The CDR3 consists of 14 residues. CDR1 is SGHTS, CDR2 YDEGEE, per germline. The CDR3 sequence: CASSLAGGKGEAFF. For the CDR3, the DNA is TGTGCCAGCAGCTTGGCGGGGGGCAAAGGTGAAGCTTTCTTT.

This chain links TRBV3-1 (or the pseudogene TRBV3-2) with TRBJ2-1; D not resolved. The V end was cut by 0 bases, the J end by 10 bases, with 7 bases between. The germline V gene has CDR1 LGHDT and CDR2 YNNKEL (reference sequence). The CDR3 totals 12 residues. The CDR3 spells CASSQESLEQFF. CDR3 coding DNA: TGTGCCAGCAGCCAAGAATCACTCGAGCAGTTCTTC.

This chain joins TRBV6-5 and TRBJ2-2; 9 nucleotides match TRBD1. After removal of 6 bases from V and 4 bases from J, the junction contained 6 bases not matched to a gene. Germline loops: CDR1 MNHEY, CDR2 SVGAGI. The CDR3 extends over 15 amino acids. CDR3 nucleotides: TGTGCCAGCAGCTCCGGGACAGGGTCCACCGGGGAGCTGTTTTTT. Its translation is CASSSGTGSTGELFF.

This clone was seen only once. The chain carries TRBV5-1 and TRBJ2-7, with a tentative D call TRBD1 (5 bases). V lost 1 base and J 5 bases, leaving 13 bases between the germline ends. The CDR3 totals 14 residues. Germline CDR1 reads SGHRS; CDR2 reads YFSETQ. The CDR3 sequence is CASSLQGEVDEQYF. Written as DNA, the CDR3 is TGCGCCAGCAGCTTGCAAGGGGAAGTCGACGAGCAGTACTTC.

The chain couples TRBV10-3 to TRBJ2-7, with 9 bases aligning to TRBD2. Germline lookup yields CDR1 ENHRY and CDR2 SYGVKD. V shed 2 bases and J 0 bases; nucleotides not matched to a gene: 8. The CDR3 runs to 17 residues. The CDR3 reads CAISEGFSGSISYEQYF. The CDR3 DNA is TGTGCCATCAGTGAGGGCTTTAGCGGGAGTATCTCCTACGAGCAGTACTTC.

The chain joins TRBV7-2 to TRBJ2-7; D is perhaps TRBD2 (5 bases). This CDR3 is 13 amino acids long. Trimming pared 3 bases from V and 4 bases from J, leaving 10 bases between. Germline CDR1 is SGHTA and CDR2 is FQGNSA. The DNA of the CDR3 is TGTGCCAGCAGCTTGGTATCGGGGTACGAGCAGTACTTC. It specifies CASSLVSGYEQYF.

This clone was seen a handful of times. The V call is TRBV2, the J call TRBJ2-7; D might be TRBD1 (6 bases). Germline CDR1 is SNHLY and CDR2 is FYNNEI. Between the trimmed V and J ends, which lost 6 bases and 1 base, there was a span of 16 bases. The CDR3 consists of 15 residues. CDR3 in amino acids: CASRADRSQSYEQYF. CDR3 bases: TGTGCCAGCAGAGCCGACAGGTCCCAGTCCTACGAGCAGTACTTC.

The chain couples TRBV13 to TRBJ1-2; D unclear. This CDR3 region has 13 residues. Germline CDR1 PRHDT, CDR2 FYEKMQ (reference sequence). V lost 1 base and J lost 8, with 11 bases in between. Written as DNA, the CDR3 is TGTGCCAGCAGCTTAGACCGGCCGGGAGGCTACACCTTC. It is translated as CASSLDRPGGYTF.

The chain joins TRBV5-8 to TRBJ2-6; TRBD2 agrees at 13 bases. V lost 6 bases, J lost 2 bases, and 8 bases stayed unmatched. This CDR3 contains 18 residues. Germline CDR1 reads SGHTS; CDR2 reads YDEGEE. The CDR3 protein is CASTNPGLAGPGANVLTF. As DNA, the CDR3 is TGTGCCAGCACCAATCCGGGACTAGCGGGACCTGGGGCCAACGTCCTGACTTTC.

This chain joins TRBV6-5 and TRBJ2-3, with D possibly TRBD2 on 5 matching bases. The CDR3 runs 15 residues. Trimming cost V 6 bases and J 0 bases, with 13 bases left between them. In germline, CDR1 is MNHEY, CDR2 SVGAGI. The CDR3 DNA follows: TGTGCCAGCAGGCCACTAGGTGCTAGCACAGATACGCAGTATTTT. It translates to CASRPLGASTDTQYF.

This chain connects TRBV29-1 to TRBJ2-3; 11 nucleotides align to TRBD2. The CDR3 loop spans 15 amino acids. Germline loops: CDR1 SQVTM, CDR2 ANQGSEA. J lost 5 bases, V lost 7 bases, and 11 bases had no gene match. The CDR3 coding sequence is TGCAGCGGCCTTCTAGCGGGGGGTCTTGTAGATACGCAGTATTTT. It yields the protein CSGLLAGGLVDTQYF.

Only one count was recorded for this clone. The DNA for the CDR3 is TGCGCCAGCAGCGGCGGACAGGGGAGTCGGTACTTC. Protein: CASSGGQGSRYF. The V call is TRBV5-1, the J call TRBJ2-7, with 9 bases that match TRBD1. The CDR3 spans 12 residues. Germline CDR1 reads SGHRS; CDR2 reads YFSETQ. J lost 12 bases, V lost 4 bases, and 8 bases had no gene match.

V and J are TRBV5-1 and TRBJ2-3; 10 nucleotides agree with TRBD2. With V trimmed by 4 bases and J by 4 bases, 6 bases remained unmatched. The CDR3 is 15 residues long. Germline CDR1 SGHRS, CDR2 YFSETQ. For the CDR3, the DNA is TGCGCCAGCAGCGCACAGGGGACTAGCGCAGATACGCAGTATTTT. It codes for CASSAQGTSADTQYF. Based on the CDR3 plus reference TRBV5-1 and TRBJ2-3, the full variable domain is KAGVTQTPRYLIKTRGQQVTLSCSPISGHRSVSWYQQTPGQGLQFLFEYFSETQRNKGNFPGRFSGRQFSNSRSEMNVSTLELGDSALYLCASSAQGTSADTQYFGPGTRLTVL.

In its sample, this clone was seen many times. This chain links TRBV1 with TRBJ1-5; the table's D call, TRBD1, has no DNA check behind it. TRBV1 is assigned pseudogene status. This CDR3 contains 14 residues. CDR3 sequence reads: CTSSQDVGGQPQHF. Here the CDR3 DNA reads TGCACCAGCAGCCAAGATGTAGGGGGACAGCCCCAGCATTTT.

The chain couples TRBV15 to TRBJ1-1, with a possible D match to TRBD1 (6 bases). The CDR3 spans 16 residues. V was pared by 1 base and J by 7 bases, with 19 bases between. Germline V CDR1 and CDR2: LNHNV, YYDKDF (reference sequence). The CDR3 sequence: CATSRGVPGPQGEAFF. Written as DNA, the CDR3 is TGTGCCACCAGCAGAGGGGTCCCCGGGCCACAGGGTGAAGCTTTCTTT.

V gene TRBV10-2 combines with J gene TRBJ1-1; D is undetermined. Germline V gene lookup returns CDR1 WSHSY and CDR2 SAAADI. The CDR3 has 17 residues. Trimming removed 4 bases at V and 4 bases at J, with 22 bases between. CDR3 nucleotide sequence: TGCGCCAGCAGTGTTACATCCGGAGGAAATGGTGGCACTGAAGCTTTCTTT. It codes for CASSVTSGGNGGTEAFF.

This sequence joins TRBV6-6 and TRBJ1-1, with TRBD1 matching over 7 bases. Germline V gives CDR1 MNHNY, CDR2 SVGAGI (reference sequence). J lost 4 bases, V lost 4 bases, and 9 bases had no gene match. CDR3 length: 15 amino acids. The CDR3 region has the DNA TGTGCCAGCAGTTCTTCCCCAGGGGGTGCCACTGAAGCTTTCTTT. Its protein is CASSSSPGGATEAFF.

This chain joins TRBV10-2 and TRBJ1-5, with 9 nucleotides matching TRBD1. Trimming took 5 bases from V and 1 from J; bases not matched to a gene: 3. From germline, CDR1 is WSHSY and CDR2 SAAADI. CDR3 size: 15 residues. CDR3 protein: CASSLDRGSNQPQHF. CDR3 DNA sequence: TGCGCCAGCAGTTTAGACAGGGGGAGCAATCAGCCCCAGCATTTT.